The clone carrying this T cell receptor (beta chain) was seen many times. This CDR3 comprises 13 residues. V was cut by 5 bases and J by 7 bases, with 15 bases left in between. Each CDR3 protein gets one entry after TCRdb re-called the RT-PCR reads with MiXCR. The sample shows more than 600,000 distinct CDR3 sequences, approximately 14% of them seen only once. The chain joins TRBV12-3 or TRBV12-4 to TRBJ2-7; no clear D gene. Sequenced input: memory CD4+ T cells from blood. The sequence was obtained from a female donor in good health, serving as a healthy control. The CDR3 DNA follows: TGTGCCAGCAGTAGACGCTCGGATCGGGAGCAGTACTTC. Amino acid sequence: CASSRRSDREQYF.